This entry lists 19 T cell receptor beta chains sequenced from one sample in a study of neurological immune-mediated disorders. TCRdb analysed the 5' RACE reads with MiXCR anew, one entry per CDR3 protein. The table includes approximately 100,000 distinct CDR3 sequences, 10% to 12% detected once. This sample's time point: longitudinal time-point 3. Sequences were obtained from PBMCs. Every receptor here comes from a female donor with HTLV-1-associated myelopathy (HAM/TSP).

This clonotype was observed at least ten times. The V gene is TRBV5-6, the J gene TRBJ1-2; no reliable D call. Germline CDR1 and CDR2: SGHDT and YYEEEE. Trimming shortened V by 0 bases and J by 0 bases, and 3 bases separated the two germline ends. The CDR3 sequence is 13 residues long. The CDR3 DNA is TGTGCCAGCAGCTTGGGAACTAACTATGGCTACACCTTC. Translation: CASSLGTNYGYTF.

This clonotype was counted many times. The chain has TRBV6-5 and TRBJ2-7; TRBD1 matches at 12 bases. J was trimmed by 8 bases and V by 0 bases; bases with no gene match: 11. The V gene's germline CDR1 is MNHEY and CDR2 SVGAGI. The CDR3 has 17 amino acids. CDR3 coding DNA: TGTGCCAGCAGTTACTCATTCCGGCCGGGACAGGGGGCGAAGCAGTACTTC. Its protein is CASSYSFRPGQGAKQYF.

This clonotype was counted ten times or more. V is TRBV20-1 and J is TRBJ1-2; D is perhaps TRBD1 (5 bases). Germline V gene sequence: CDR1 DFQATT, CDR2 SNEGSKA (reference sequence). Trimming took off 5 bases at V and 7 bases at J, with 20 bases between the two ends. The CDR3 is 14 residues long. CDR3 in amino acids: CSAWVGDDKGGYTF. CDR3 bases: TGCAGTGCTTGGGTGGGGGACGATAAAGGTGGCTACACCTTC.

This clonotype was picked up many times. The genes are TRBV7-9 and TRBJ1-1; TRBD1 might be the D (5 bases). The V and J ends lost 1 base and 4 bases respectively, with 10 bases between them. The CDR3 extends over 14 amino acids. Germline-derived CDR1 and CDR2 are SEHNR and FQNEAQ (reference sequence). For the CDR3, the DNA is TGTGCCAGCAGCTTAGTTCAGGGAACCACTGAAGCTTTCTTT. This codes for CASSLVQGTTEAFF.

As for this clonotype: With a much larger clone just one base away, this may be a read error. The rearrangement uses TRBV15 and TRBJ2-7, with 8 bases that match TRBD1. CDR3 size: 14 residues. In germline, CDR1 is LNHNV, CDR2 YYDKDF (reference sequence). CDR3 bases: TGTGCTACCAGCGACCCGACAGGGGCCAACGAGCAGTACTTC. Translating gives CATSDPTGANEQYF.

This clonotype was seen at least ten times. V gene TRBV6-2 or TRBV6-3 combines with J gene TRBJ2-7; 11 nucleotides line up with TRBD1. The V and J ends lost 4 bases and 3 bases, in that order; junction bases with no gene match: 5. In germline, CDR1 is MNHEY, CDR2 SVGEGT. The CDR3 is 15 residues long. Here the CDR3 DNA reads TGTGCCAGCAGTTCCGTGGGGACAGGGGGCTACGAGCAGTACTTC. The encoded protein is CASSSVGTGGYEQYF.

The chain joins TRBV27 to TRBJ2-1; 7 bases are shared with TRBD1. J gave up 0 bases and V 0 bases, and 2 bases lay outside the gene matches. Germline V CDR1 and CDR2: MNHEY, SMNVEV (reference sequence). The CDR3 has 16 residues. The CDR3 region has the DNA TGTGCCAGCAGTTTATCGAGGGGGCACTCCTACAATGAGCAGTTCTTC. Protein: CASSLSRGHSYNEQFF.

Many counts were recorded for this clonotype. V and J are TRBV7-2 and TRBJ2-1, with 11 nucleotides matching TRBD2. Looked up from germline, CDR1 is SGHTA and CDR2 is FQGNSA. This CDR3 is 14 amino acids long. With V trimmed by 4 bases and J by 9 bases, 5 bases remained unmatched. The CDR3 region has the DNA TGTGCCAGCAGCTCAACTAGCGGGGGCTTTGAGCAGTTCTTC. It codes for CASSSTSGGFEQFF. Combining the CDR3 with reference TRBV7-2 and TRBJ2-1 gives the whole variable domain GAGVSQSPSNKVTEKGKDVELRCDPISGHTALYWYRQSLGQGLEFLIYFQGNSAPDKSGLPSDRFSAERTGGSVSTLTIQRTQQEDSAVYLCASSSTSGGFEQFFGPGTRLTVL.

This clonotype was detected many times. This sequence joins TRBV9 and TRBJ1-1; D might be TRBD1 (5 bases). This CDR3 spans 13 amino acids. The germline CDR1 and CDR2 sequences are SGDLS and YYNGEE. Trimming removed 5 bases at V and 4 bases at J, with 12 bases between. The CDR3 here is CASSASRVTEAFF. In DNA, the CDR3 is TGTGCCAGCAGTGCCAGCAGGGTCACTGAAGCTTTCTTT. The full variable domain, with the rest looked up from reference TRBV9 and TRBJ1-1, is DSGVTQTPKHLITATGQRVTLRCSPRSGDLSVYWYQQSLDQGLQFLIQYYNGEERAKGNILERFSAQQFPDLHSELNLSSLELGDSALYFCASSASRVTEAFFGQGTRLTVV.

This clonotype was detected many times. A read error may account for a junction end that differs from germline. The chain couples TRBV11-2 to TRBJ2-5; the match to TRBD1 covers 7 bases. Per germline, CDR1 SGHAT and CDR2 FQNNGV. The CDR3 is 13 amino acids. DNA of the CDR3: TGTGCCAGCAGCTTAGGGACGACAGGGCCAGCTTCCTTC. Translating it yields CASSLGTTGPASF.

This clonotype showed up many times. Here the CDR3 DNA reads TGCGCCAGCAGCTTGGTGGGGGAATCGGCCGGAAACATTCAGTACTTC. This gives the protein CASSLVGESAGNIQYF. The chain joins TRBV5-1 to TRBJ2-4; D is possibly TRBD1 or TRBD2 (5 bases each). There are 16 residues in the CDR3. Trimming pared 0 bases from V and 6 bases from J, leaving 16 bases between. Germline values: CDR1 SGHRS, CDR2 YFSETQ.

This clonotype has at least ten counts. V gene TRBV4-2 combines with J gene TRBJ1-2; D is undetermined. This CDR3 is built from 16 residues. The V end lost 0 bases, the J end lost 0 bases, and 11 bases lay between the germline ends. The germline gives CDR1 LGHNA, CDR2 YNFKEQ. The CDR3 nucleotides read TGTGCCAGCAGCCAAGATTTTGGACGGCCTAACTATGGCTACACCTTC. Translation: CASSQDFGRPNYGYTF.

This clonotype was seen repeatedly, ten times or more. The J gene is TRBJ2-2, the V gene TRBV14; D unresolved. The CDR3 length is 12 residues. V lost 2 bases, J lost 3 bases, and 1 base lay in between. CDR1 SGHDN and CDR2 FVKESK come from the germline V gene. The CDR3, as DNA: TGTGCCAGCAGCCAACACACCGGGGAGCTGTTTTTT. As protein: CASSQHTGELFF. Looking up the rest from reference TRBV14 and TRBJ2-2 gives the full variable domain: EAGVTQFPSHSVIEKGQTVTLRCDPISGHDNLYWYRRVMGKEIKFLLHFVKESKQDESGMPNNRFLAERTGGTYSTLKVQPAELEDSGVYFCASSQHTGELFFGEGSRLTVL.

This clonotype was observed at least ten times. The chain joins TRBV2 to TRBJ1-5; D gene unclear. There are 14 residues in the CDR3. V shed 8 bases and J shed 0 bases, with 11 bases lying between them. Germline CDR1 is SNHLY and CDR2 is FYNNEI. CDR3 nucleotides: TGTGCCAGCCGAGGGCCCGATAGCAATCAGCCCCAGCATTTT. This encodes CASRGPDSNQPQHF.

This clonotype was seen repeatedly, ten times or more. The chain couples TRBV5-1 to TRBJ2-2; D unresolved. The germline V gene encodes CDR1 SGHRS and CDR2 YFSETQ. Trimming left V 0 bases short and J 4 bases short, with 13 bases between. The CDR3 sequence is 16 residues long. The CDR3 nucleotides read TGCGCCAGCAGCTTGGATTCTCGGATGTTCACCGGGGAGCTGTTTTTT. It translates to CASSLDSRMFTGELFF. Combining the CDR3 with reference TRBV5-1 and TRBJ2-2 gives the whole variable domain KAGVTQTPRYLIKTRGQQVTLSCSPISGHRSVSWYQQTPGQGLQFLFEYFSETQRNKGNFPGRFSGRQFSNSRSEMNVSTLELGDSALYLCASSLDSRMFTGELFFGEGSRLTVL.

This clonotype was detected ten times or more. V gene TRBV28 combines with J gene TRBJ1-2; possibly TRBD1 for D (5 bases). This CDR3 comprises 12 residues. Germline CDR1 reads MDHEN; CDR2 reads SYDVKM. Trimming cost V 5 bases and J 8 bases, with 12 bases left between them. Written as DNA, the CDR3 is TGTGCCAGCAGTCAGACAGTGGGAGGCTACACCTTC. This encodes CASSQTVGGYTF.

This clonotype has ten or more counts. This rearrangement joins TRBV5-1 to TRBJ2-1; 13 bases agree with TRBD2. The CDR3 runs to 18 residues. Per germline, CDR1 SGHRS and CDR2 YFSETQ. V dropped 0 bases and J dropped 0; count of bases not matched to a gene: 3. CDR3 sequence reads: CASSLGLAGGHSYNEQFF. CDR3 bases: TGCGCCAGCAGCTTGGGACTAGCGGGGGGTCACTCCTACAATGAGCAGTTCTTC.

This sequence joins TRBV5-1 and TRBJ2-3; 12 nucleotides line up with TRBD2. Trimming cost V 4 bases and J 6 bases; bases outside gene matches: 12. There are 17 residues in the CDR3. Germline-derived CDR1 and CDR2 are SGHRS and YFSETQ. As DNA, the CDR3 is TGCGCCAGCAGCATCTACTCTAGCGGGGGGGGATTTGATACGCAGTATTTT. It encodes CASSIYSSGGGFDTQYF.

This clonotype was seen many times. The chain carries TRBV5-1 and TRBJ2-3; TRBD2 aligns across 7 bases. Unmatched junction bases numbered 6, after V lost 0 bases and J lost 5 bases. The CDR3 loop spans 15 amino acids. Germline lookup yields CDR1 SGHRS and CDR2 YFSETQ. CDR3 bases: TGCGCCAGCAGCTTGGTCGGGGAGGGACGAGATACGCAGTATTTT. The encoded protein is CASSLVGEGRDTQYF.